The clone carrying this TCR beta chain was observed a handful of times. This specimen belongs to a study of T-cell memory formation after mild COVID-19. MiXCR, run by TCRdb on the 5' RACE reads, gives a single entry per CDR3 protein. The profile shows approximately 300,000 distinct CDR3 sequences, roughly 15% of them singletons. V was pared by 1 base and J by 8 bases, with 15 bases between. CDR1 is LGHNA, CDR2 YNFKEQ, per germline. The CDR3 sequence is 15 residues long. Sequencing was done on a sample of PBMCs or a T cell subset sorted from them (not recorded which). The source is a man younger than 35 who had mild COVID-19 (a few samples of this study predate the infection). Cell type and time point are not known. The chain is built from TRBV4-2 and TRBJ2-1; maybe TRBD1 (5 bases). CDR3 in DNA: TGTGCCAGCAGCCAAGTTGAAGGGGCATTACATGAGCAGTTCTTC. Its translation is CASSQVEGALHEQFF.